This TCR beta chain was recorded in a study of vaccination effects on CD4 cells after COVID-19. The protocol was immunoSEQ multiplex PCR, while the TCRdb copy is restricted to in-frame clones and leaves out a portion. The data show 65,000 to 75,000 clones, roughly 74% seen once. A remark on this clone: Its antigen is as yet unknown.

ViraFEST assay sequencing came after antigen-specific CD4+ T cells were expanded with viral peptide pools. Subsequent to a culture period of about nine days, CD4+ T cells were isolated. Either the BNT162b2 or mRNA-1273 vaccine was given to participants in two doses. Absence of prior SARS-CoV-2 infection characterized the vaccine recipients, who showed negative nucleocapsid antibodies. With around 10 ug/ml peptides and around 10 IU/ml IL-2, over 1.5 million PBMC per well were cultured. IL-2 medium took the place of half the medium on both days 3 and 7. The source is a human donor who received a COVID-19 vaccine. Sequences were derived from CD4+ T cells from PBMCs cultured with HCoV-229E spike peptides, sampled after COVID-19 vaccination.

The DNA of the CDR3 is TGTGCCAGCAGCTTGGCGTCAGGGGGAGAAAAACTGTTTTTT. This translates into CASSLASGGEKLFF. This chain uses TRBV5-6 with TRBJ1-4; TRBD1 matches at 7 bases. V lost 0 bases to trimming and J lost 8 bases; unmatched junction nucleotides: 4. The germline V gene encodes CDR1 SGHDT and CDR2 YYEEEE. The length of the CDR3 is 14 residues. Based on the CDR3 plus reference TRBV5-6 and TRBJ1-4, the full variable domain is DAGVTQSPTHLIKTRGQQVTLRCSPKSGHDTVSWYQQALGQGPQFIFQYYEEEERQRGNFPDRFSGHQFPNYSSELNVNALLLGDSALYLCASSLASGGEKLFFGSGTQLSVL.